This T cell receptor (beta chain) was documented in a study of blood T cell repertoires in COVID-19. As originally analysed: Estimates of nucleated cell counts were drawn from the amplification of reference gene primers. Clones were read by immunoSEQ multiplex PCR, and TCRdb kept only the in-frame ones, dropping some. That table supplies the V and J calls and clone size; D and trimming were determined from the DNA. In the table there are tens of thousands of clones, approximately 84% of which are singletons. Sequencing used peripheral blood. This receptor was identified in a man aged 65 to 79 with COVID-19, enrolled during active disease.

The CDR3 region is CASSLSLGSSYNSPLHF. CDR3 nucleotide sequence: TGTGCCAGCAGCTTATCACTAGGGAGCTCCTATAATTCACCCCTCCACTTT. V is TRBV7-2 and J is TRBJ1-6; D gene unclear. V was pared by 2 bases and J by 0 bases, with 11 bases between. Germline V CDR1 and CDR2: SGHTA, FQGNSA. The CDR3 runs to 17 residues. Using reference TRBV7-2 and TRBJ1-6 for the parts outside the CDR3, the full variable domain is GAGVSQSPSNKVTEKGKDVELRCDPISGHTALYWYRQSLGQGLEFLIYFQGNSAPDKSGLPSDRFSAERTGGSVSTLTIQRTQQEDSAVYLCASSLSLGSSYNSPLHFGNGTRLTVT.